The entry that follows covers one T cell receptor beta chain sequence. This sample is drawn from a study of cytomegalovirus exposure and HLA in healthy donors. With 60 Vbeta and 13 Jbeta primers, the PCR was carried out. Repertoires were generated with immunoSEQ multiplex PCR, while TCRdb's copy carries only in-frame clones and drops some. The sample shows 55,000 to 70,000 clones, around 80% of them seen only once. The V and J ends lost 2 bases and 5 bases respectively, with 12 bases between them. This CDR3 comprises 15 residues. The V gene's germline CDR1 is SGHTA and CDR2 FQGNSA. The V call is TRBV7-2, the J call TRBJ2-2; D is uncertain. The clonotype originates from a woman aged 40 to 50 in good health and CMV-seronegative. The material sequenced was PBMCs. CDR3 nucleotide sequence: TGTGCCAGCAGCTTATGGGCTCAAAAGACCGGGGAGCTGTTTTTT. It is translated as CASSLWAQKTGELFF.